This entry lists 20 T cell receptor beta chains sequenced from one sample in a study of blood T cell repertoires in COVID-19. Measured with immunoSEQ multiplex PCR; TCRdb has only the in-frame clones, and not every one. Among 150,000 to 200,000 clones listed, roughly 86% were seen once. The sample was peripheral blood. These TCRs come from a woman in her 30s with active or convalescent COVID-19.

The V call is TRBV6-5, the J call TRBJ1-5; tentative D call: TRBD1 (5 bases). Germline-derived CDR1 and CDR2 are MNHEY and SVGAGI. Trimming cost V 8 bases and J 0 bases, with 11 bases left between them. The CDR3 loop spans 14 amino acids. The CDR3, as DNA: TGTGCCAGCCAACCACAGGTTAGCAATCAGCCCCAGCATTTT. The encoded protein is CASQPQVSNQPQHF.

The CDR3 sequence is CASSLVRGGRFQETQYF. The CDR3 DNA is TGCGCCAGCAGCCTGGTTCGAGGGGGCAGGTTCCAAGAGACCCAGTACTTC. The chain has TRBV5-1 and TRBJ2-5, with 7 bases aligning to TRBD1. CDR1 and CDR2 from the germline V gene are SGHRS and YFSETQ. The CDR3 extends over 17 amino acids. Unmatched junction bases numbered 13, after V lost 4 bases and J lost 1 base.

The CDR3 region is CASSIVGEGHNEQFF. CDR3 bases: TGTGCCAGTAGTATAGTGGGGGAGGGCCACAATGAGCAGTTCTTC. V and J are TRBV19 and TRBJ2-1, with 7 nucleotides matching TRBD2. Trimming took 1 base from V and 5 from J; bases not matched to a gene: 5. Germline CDR1 is LNHDA and CDR2 is SQIVND (reference sequence). This CDR3 has 15 residues.

The chain links TRBV6-5 to TRBJ2-7, with D hard to call. CDR1 and CDR2 from the germline V gene are MNHEY and SVGAGI. CDR3 length equals 12 residues. Trimming cost V 6 bases and J 5 bases, with 11 bases left between them. The CDR3 DNA is TGTGCCAGCAGGCAGACTGTAAACGAGCAGTACTTC. Its protein product is CASRQTVNEQYF.

V usage is TRBV12-3 or TRBV12-4 and J usage is TRBJ1-2; D is unresolved. V was pared by 0 bases and J by 0 bases, with 2 bases between. The CDR3 consists of 13 residues. CDR3 region: CASSLASNYGYTF. The CDR3 DNA reads as TGTGCCAGCAGTTTAGCCTCTAACTATGGCTACACCTTC.

This clone has only one observation. The V gene is TRBV28, the J gene TRBJ1-5; D possibly corresponds to TRBD1 (6 bases). CDR3 length: 15 amino acids. Trimming left V 3 bases short and J 7 bases short, with 16 bases between. Germline-derived CDR1 and CDR2 are MDHEN and SYDVKM. CDR3: CASSLYWGGGQPQHF. CDR3 coding DNA: TGTGCCAGCAGTTTGTACTGGGGGGGCGGGCAGCCCCAGCATTTT.

This rearrangement joins TRBV5-1 to TRBJ2-1; no clear D. CDR1 is SGHRS, CDR2 YFSETQ, per germline. Trimming left V 3 bases short and J 7 bases short, with 14 bases between. CDR3 size: 14 residues. This CDR3 is CASSSQLVRNEQFF. DNA of the CDR3: TGCGCCAGCAGCTCCCAACTCGTGAGGAATGAGCAGTTCTTC.

V gene TRBV6-5 combines with J gene TRBJ1-2; D is uncertain. The V gene's germline CDR1 is MNHEY and CDR2 SVGAGI. V lost 3 bases to trimming and J lost 4 bases, with 6 bases between them. The CDR3 totals 12 residues. The CDR3 sequence is CASSYRGYGYTF. Here the CDR3 DNA reads TGTGCCAGCAGTTATAGAGGCTATGGCTACACCTTC.

A single count supports this clone. The chain is built from TRBV12-2 and TRBJ1-1. TRBV12-2 is described as a pseudogene. The CDR3 has 11 residues. The CDR3 is CASRLVGGAFF. CDR3 DNA: TGTGCAAGTCGCTTAGTGGGAGGAGCTTTCTTT.

V is TRBV28 and J is TRBJ2-5; TRBD2 is a possible D gene (5 bases). Trimming stripped 6 bases from V and 5 bases from J, with 19 bases between. The CDR3 is 15 residues long. Looked up from germline, CDR1 is MDHEN and CDR2 is SYDVKM. Written as DNA, the CDR3 is TGTGCCAGCAGCCCGCGGACTTTCGCAGGCGAGACCCAGTACTTC. It is translated as CASSPRTFAGETQYF.

In its sample, this clone was seen once. The V call is TRBV2, the J call TRBJ1-4; no clear D gene. Germline CDR1 is SNHLY and CDR2 is FYNNEI. The CDR3 is made up of 12 amino acids. V lost 4 bases to trimming and J lost 5 bases, with 5 bases between them. The CDR3 nucleotides are TGTGCCAGCAGTGTCGTGAATGAAAAACTGTTTTTT. Translating it yields CASSVVNEKLFF.

The J gene is TRBJ2-2, the V gene TRBV11-3; the D gene is possibly TRBD1 (6 bases). Germline loops: CDR1 SGHNT, CDR2 YENEEA. Trimming stripped 2 bases from V and 0 bases from J, with 13 bases between. This CDR3 spans 17 amino acids. CDR3 bases: TGTGCCAGCAGCTTAAGTTATGGGGGCTCGAACACCGGGGAGCTGTTTTTT. Residues: CASSLSYGGSNTGELFF.

The chain has TRBV28 and TRBJ1-1; 7 bases are shared with TRBD1. V lost 4 bases, J lost 5 bases, and 7 bases stayed unmatched. Germline CDR1 reads MDHEN; CDR2 reads SYDVKM. This CDR3 region has 14 residues. CDR3 in DNA: TGTGCCAGCAGTTCCCCCGGGACAGCTACTGAAGCTTTCTTT. Translated, it gives CASSSPGTATEAFF.

CDR3 residues: CASSVATGVWVYGYTF. CDR3 bases: TGTGCCAGCAGCGTAGCGACAGGGGTGTGGGTCTATGGCTACACCTTC. The chain employs TRBV9 and TRBJ1-2; 8 positions agree with TRBD1. The CDR3 loop spans 16 amino acids. V dropped 0 bases and J dropped 4; count of bases not matched to a gene: 8. Germline V gene lookup returns CDR1 SGDLS and CDR2 YYNGEE.

This clone has only a few counts. V and J are TRBV30 and TRBJ1-5; D ambiguous. The CDR3 consists of 15 residues. The V and J ends lost 3 bases and 7 bases respectively, with 19 bases between them. The germline gives CDR1 GTSNPN, CDR2 SVGIG (reference sequence). The CDR3 coding sequence is TGTGCCTGGAGAGAAGGGAGGAGGGAGGGACAGCCCCAGCATTTT. The encoded protein is CAWREGRREGQPQHF.

The chain carries TRBV3-1 (or the pseudogene TRBV3-2) and TRBJ1-1; 11 bases agree with TRBD1. This CDR3 is built from 15 residues. The trim removed 4 bases at V and 3 bases at J, leaving 4 bases unmatched. The V gene's germline CDR1 is LGHDT and CDR2 YNNKEL (reference sequence). CDR3 coding DNA: TGTGCCAGCAGCCCCGGACAGGGGGCCTACACTGAAGCTTTCTTT. This translates into CASSPGQGAYTEAFF.

The table lists this clone with a few counts. The chain carries TRBV10-2 and TRBJ1-2; D not certain. Trimming took off 6 bases at V and 12 bases at J, with 11 bases between the two ends. CDR3 length equals 10 residues. Germline lookup yields CDR1 WSHSY and CDR2 SAAADI. The CDR3 DNA is TGCGCCAGCAGGGCGGTGGAGGACACCTTC. It encodes CASRAVEDTF.

The rearrangement links TRBV6-6 to TRBJ2-1, with TRBD1 identical over 10 bases. CDR3 length: 14 residues. Per the germline V gene, CDR1 is MNHNY and CDR2 is SVGAGI (reference sequence). V lost 5 bases, J lost 6 bases, and 4 bases stayed unmatched. For the CDR3, the DNA is TGTGCCAGCAGTCCACGGGACAGGGGCAATGAGCAGTTCTTC. Translated, it gives CASSPRDRGNEQFF.

This sequence joins TRBV28 and TRBJ1-5, with 8 bases aligning to TRBD1. The CDR3 totals 14 residues. The germline V gene has CDR1 MDHEN and CDR2 SYDVKM. V lost 3 bases to trimming and J lost 9 bases; unmatched junction nucleotides: 7. CDR3 sequence (DNA): TGTGCCAGCAGTTTCCCACAGGGGGATCGGCCCCAGCATTTT. Protein: CASSFPQGDRPQHF.

The chain combines TRBV19 with TRBJ2-7, with 7 bases matching TRBD2. The CDR3 contains 13 residues. Germline lookup yields CDR1 LNHDA and CDR2 SQIVND (reference sequence). Trimming took 10 bases from V and 2 from J; bases not matched to a gene: 8. CDR3 residues: CATSSGGAYEQYF. The CDR3 region has the DNA TGTGCCACCTCCTCGGGGGGAGCCTACGAGCAGTACTTC.